The next 30 T cell receptor beta chains were all read from a single sample in a study of T cell responses to AZD1222 COVID-19 vaccine. Libraries were prepared by immunoSEQ multiplex PCR; TCRdb keeps only in-frame clonotypes and omits some of them. The top ten clones hold 2.5% to 3% of a sample with tens of thousands of clones, 88% of them seen once. This sample comprised peripheral blood, obtained 28 days after the second AZD1222 dose. These receptor sequences come from an adult who received the AZD1222 COVID-19 vaccine.

Only one count was recorded for this clone. J is TRBJ2-7 and V is TRBV7-2; 8 nucleotides agree with TRBD2. The V segment lost 1 base and the J segment 7 bases; nucleotides outside the gene matches: 18. Germline assignment: CDR1 SGHTA and CDR2 FQGNSA. The CDR3 runs 18 residues. The CDR3 loop reads CASSLVYSGGTTSVEQYF. In nucleotides, the CDR3 is TGTGCCAGCAGCTTAGTTTACAGCGGGGGTACAACATCTGTAGAGCAGTACTTC. Full variable domain (outside the CDR3, taken from reference TRBV7-2 and TRBJ2-7): GAGVSQSPSNKVTEKGKDVELRCDPISGHTALYWYRQSLGQGLEFLIYFQGNSAPDKSGLPSDRFSAERTGGSVSTLTIQRTQQEDSAVYLCASSLVYSGGTTSVEQYFGPGTRLTVT.

The chain joins TRBV14 to TRBJ2-1, with TRBD1 matching over 11 bases. The CDR3 is 19 residues long. The germline V gene has CDR1 SGHDN and CDR2 FVKESK. Trimming cost V 4 bases and J 0 bases; bases outside gene matches: 11. This CDR3 is CASSLPPGQGVSSYNEQFF. In nucleotides, the CDR3 is TGTGCCAGCAGCCTACCTCCGGGACAGGGGGTCAGCTCCTACAATGAGCAGTTCTTC.

The V call is TRBV9, the J call TRBJ1-1; the match to TRBD1 covers 8 bases. Unmatched junction bases numbered 7, after V lost 3 bases and J lost 9 bases. Germline CDR1 reads SGDLS; CDR2 reads YYNGEE. This CDR3 region has 13 residues. The CDR3 is CASSGTGQGQAFF. The CDR3 nucleotides are TGTGCCAGCAGCGGGACCGGACAGGGCCAAGCTTTCTTT.

The J gene is TRBJ1-1, the V gene TRBV24-1, with 8 positions matching TRBD1. The CDR3 totals 13 residues. Trimming cost V 4 bases and J 5 bases; bases outside gene matches: 2. Germline V lookup: CDR1 KGHDR, CDR2 SFDVKD. The CDR3 reads CATSENRGTEAFF. CDR3 coding DNA: TGTGCCACCAGTGAGAACAGGGGGACTGAAGCTTTCTTT.

The J gene is TRBJ1-4, the V gene TRBV19; 8 bases fit TRBD1. Germline trimming cut 4 bases from V and 8 bases from J; bases unmatched to any gene: 6. Germline CDR1 reads LNHDA; CDR2 reads SQIVND (reference sequence). The CDR3 loop spans 14 amino acids. The CDR3 DNA sequence: TGTGCCAGTAGTAATGGACAGGGAAGCGAAAAACTGTTTTTT. It codes for CASSNGQGSEKLFF.

This sequence joins TRBV18 and TRBJ2-7, with D perhaps given as TRBD1 or TRBD2 (5 bases each). Germline-derived CDR1 and CDR2 are KGHSH and LQKENI. Trimming took 3 bases from V and 1 from J, leaving 10 bases between them. The CDR3 is made up of 14 amino acids. Here the CDR3 reads CASSPRDGSYEQYF. The CDR3, as DNA: TGTGCCAGCTCACCTCGGGACGGTTCCTACGAGCAGTACTTC.

The V call is TRBV9, the J call TRBJ1-4, with D perhaps matching TRBD1 (5 bases). Germline values: CDR1 SGDLS, CDR2 YYNGEE. V lost 0 bases and J 2 bases, leaving 5 bases between the germline ends. The CDR3 covers 14 residues. The CDR3, as DNA: TGTGCCAGCAGCGTAGAGGGGACTAATGAAAAACTGTTTTTT. It specifies CASSVEGTNEKLFF.

The CDR3 here is CASSESTRRTGIFEQYF. CDR3 bases: TGCGCCAGCAGTGAGTCGACTCGCAGGACAGGAATTTTCGAGCAGTACTTC. The V call is TRBV10-1, the J call TRBJ2-7; TRBD1 aligns across 7 bases. In germline, CDR1 is WNHNN, CDR2 SYGVQD (reference sequence). V lost 0 bases and J lost 6; bases outside the gene matches: 14. The CDR3 runs to 17 residues.

The genes are TRBV27 and TRBJ2-1; D ambiguous. Germline V lookup: CDR1 MNHEY, CDR2 SMNVEV (reference sequence). Between the trimmed V and J ends, which lost 8 bases and 6 bases, there was a span of 20 bases. The CDR3 is 15 amino acids. CDR3 amino acids: CASGFSPDSGNEQFF. CDR3 nucleotides: TGTGCCAGCGGATTCTCCCCCGATTCAGGCAATGAGCAGTTCTTC.

The chain carries TRBV29-1 and TRBJ1-1; D may be TRBD1 (6 bases). Trimming pared 7 bases from V and 1 base from J, leaving 13 bases between. CDR3 size: 13 residues. CDR1 is SQVTM and CDR2 is ANQGSEA in the germline V gene. DNA of the CDR3: TGCAGCGCTCTGACAGGAAAGAACACTGAAGCTTTCTTT. Its protein is CSALTGKNTEAFF. Based on the CDR3 plus reference TRBV29-1 and TRBJ1-1, the full variable domain is SAVISQKPSRDICQRGTSLTIQCQVDSQVTMMFWYRQQPGQSLTLIATANQGSEATYESGFVIDKFPISRPNLTFSTLTVSNMSPEDSSIYLCSALTGKNTEAFFGQGTRLTVV.

Only a few counts were recorded for this clone. The chain couples TRBV15 to TRBJ1-6; D is ambiguous. V was clipped by 1 base and J by 9 bases, with 7 bases between them. This CDR3 is built from 13 residues. Germline lookup yields CDR1 LNHNV and CDR2 YYDKDF (reference sequence). As DNA, the CDR3 is TGTGCCACCAGCAGAGTCTCGGCTTCACCCCTCCACTTT. This codes for CATSRVSASPLHF.

The chain has TRBV27 and TRBJ2-5; 7 nucleotides align to TRBD1. J was trimmed by 7 bases and V by 6 bases; bases with no gene match: 8. The CDR3 sequence is 13 residues long. Germline V gene lookup returns CDR1 MNHEY and CDR2 SMNVEV (reference sequence). The CDR3: CASRYRQGATQYF. DNA for the CDR3: TGTGCCAGCAGATACAGACAGGGAGCGACCCAGTACTTC.

This chain joins TRBV10-3 and TRBJ2-1; tentative D call: TRBD2 (7 bases). The length of the CDR3 is 13 residues. CDR1 ENHRY and CDR2 SYGVKD come from the germline V gene. The V gene lost 7 bases and the J gene lost 7 bases, with 14 bases spanning the gap. CDR3 sequence (DNA): TGTGCCATCACCGAGAGGGGGGGGAATGAGCAGTTCTTC. This sequence encodes CAITERGGNEQFF.

The genes are TRBV28 and TRBJ1-5; TRBD1 agrees at 9 bases. Trimming took 8 bases from V and 1 from J; bases not matched to a gene: 3. CDR1 and CDR2 from the germline V gene are MDHEN and SYDVKM. The CDR3 length is 14 residues. CDR3 region: CASHGTGSNQPQHF. CDR3 coding DNA: TGTGCCAGCCATGGGACAGGGAGCAATCAGCCCCAGCATTTT.

V usage is TRBV2 and J usage is TRBJ2-3; TRBD1 aligns across 9 bases. After removal of 3 bases from V and 0 bases from J, the junction contained 4 bases not matched to a gene. The CDR3 totals 16 residues. Germline loops: CDR1 SNHLY, CDR2 FYNNEI. This CDR3 is CASSDRQGGSTDTQYF. CDR3 DNA sequence: TGTGCCAGCAGTGATCGACAGGGGGGTAGCACAGATACGCAGTATTTT.

This clone was observed a few times. The gene calls are TRBV5-1 and TRBJ1-6, with 9 bases identical to TRBD1. The CDR3 is 15 amino acids. Germline assignment: CDR1 SGHRS and CDR2 YFSETQ. The junction had 7 bases not matched to a gene; V was cut back by 4 bases and J by 8 bases. The CDR3 DNA reads as TGCGCCAGCAGCACACAGGGGGCCGAGGATTCACCCCTCCACTTT. It specifies CASSTQGAEDSPLHF.

The gene calls are TRBV7-2 and TRBJ2-7, with 11 bases lining up with TRBD2. This CDR3 region has 16 residues. Germline CDR1 is SGHTA and CDR2 is FQGNSA. V gave up 3 bases and J gave up 6 bases; unmatched junction bases: 10. CDR3 amino acids: CASSFSASGGRFEQYF. CDR3 in DNA: TGTGCCAGCAGCTTCTCGGCTAGCGGGGGGAGATTCGAGCAGTACTTC.

The chain uses TRBV7-2 and TRBJ2-3, with 8 bases lining up with TRBD2. Germline V gives CDR1 SGHTA, CDR2 FQGNSA. The ends lost 6 bases at V and 6 bases at J; junction bases unmatched: 14. The CDR3 consists of 16 residues. CDR3 bases: TGTGCCAGCAGTCCCGACCGGGGGGGCCAATCCGATACGCAGTATTTT. As protein: CASSPDRGGQSDTQYF.

The rearrangement uses TRBV5-1 and TRBJ2-2; 9 bases match TRBD1. CDR3 size: 17 residues. CDR1 is SGHRS and CDR2 is YFSETQ in the germline V gene. Trimming cost V 2 bases and J 2 bases; bases outside gene matches: 7. The CDR3 sequence: CASSLRPGQGNTGELFF. CDR3 bases: TGCGCCAGCAGCTTAAGACCGGGACAGGGTAACACCGGGGAGCTGTTTTTT.

This clone was seen a single time. This sequence joins TRBV4-2 and TRBJ1-3; D is perhaps TRBD1 (6 bases). This CDR3 is 18 amino acids long. V lost 0 bases and J lost 0, with 15 bases in between. Germline CDR1 and CDR2: LGHNA and YNFKEQ. The CDR3 reads CASSQETIQGVSGNTIYF. For the CDR3, the DNA is TGTGCCAGCAGCCAAGAAACGATACAGGGAGTCTCTGGAAACACCATATATTTT.

V gene TRBV27 combines with J gene TRBJ2-7, with a tentative D call TRBD2 (5 bases). This CDR3 region has 15 residues. The germline V and J ends were trimmed by 2 bases and 2 bases, with 13 bases remaining between them. Germline CDR1 MNHEY, CDR2 SMNVEV (reference sequence). CDR3 sequence: CASSLRASSTYEQYF. The CDR3 DNA reads TGTGCCAGCAGTTTAAGGGCTAGCAGTACCTACGAGCAGTACTTC.

The chain recombines TRBV7-2 with TRBJ1-4; D is unresolved. The CDR3 contains 13 residues. Germline V gene data show CDR1 as SGHTA and CDR2 as FQGNSA. Trimming pared 0 bases from V and 7 bases from J, leaving 6 bases between. CDR3 nucleotides: TGTGCCAGCAGCTTAGCTTGGGGTGAAAAACTGTTTTTT. This encodes CASSLAWGEKLFF.

The genes are TRBV6-5 and TRBJ2-7; TRBD2 matches 8 bases. The J segment lost 2 bases and the V segment lost 6 bases, leaving 6 bases of the junction unmatched. There are 14 residues in the CDR3. The germline V gene has CDR1 MNHEY and CDR2 SVGAGI. This CDR3 is CASRPGGRAYEQYF. CDR3 sequence (DNA): TGTGCCAGCAGACCGGGGGGGAGAGCCTACGAGCAGTACTTC.

This sequence joins TRBV6-6 and TRBJ1-1, with a possible D match to TRBD1 (5 bases). Germline CDR1 and CDR2: MNHNY and SVGAGI (reference sequence). V lost 4 bases, J lost 1 base, and 7 bases lay in between. This CDR3 spans 13 amino acids. The CDR3: CASSLTANTEAFF. CDR3 DNA sequence: TGTGCCAGCAGTTTGACAGCGAACACTGAAGCTTTCTTT.

The sample holds one count of this clone. The rearrangement links TRBV18 to TRBJ1-4; TRBD1 aligns across 10 bases. CDR3 length: 16 residues. The ends lost 5 bases at V and 10 bases at J; junction bases unmatched: 13. The germline gives CDR1 KGHSH, CDR2 LQKENI. In nucleotides, the CDR3 is TGTGCCAGCTCAAGCGACCGGGACAGGGGTTCCCTAAAACTGTTTTTT. Its protein product is CASSSDRDRGSLKLFF.

V usage is TRBV6-1 and J usage is TRBJ1-3; D not resolved. In germline, CDR1 is MNHNS, CDR2 SASEGT. V gave up 3 bases and J gave up 5 bases, with 14 bases separating them. The CDR3 runs 15 residues. The CDR3 coding sequence is TGTGCCAGCAGTGATTTGGTCGGGGATCGAAACACCATATATTTT. It yields the protein CASSDLVGDRNTIYF.

This rearrangement joins TRBV4-3 to TRBJ2-6; D is uncertain. Germline V gene data show CDR1 as LGHNA and CDR2 as YSLEER. The V gene lost 4 bases and the J gene lost 0 bases, with 7 bases spanning the gap. This CDR3 region has 15 residues. CDR3 sequence reads: CASSPEYSGANVLTF. The CDR3, as DNA: TGCGCCAGCAGCCCGGAGTACTCTGGGGCCAACGTCCTGACTTTC.

The J gene is TRBJ1-2, the V gene TRBV19; 10 nucleotides match TRBD1. Germline lookup yields CDR1 LNHDA and CDR2 SQIVND (reference sequence). With 6 bases clipped from V and 4 bases from J, the junction kept 5 bases outside the gene matches. CDR3 length: 14 amino acids. The CDR3 spells CASRDGQGGYGYTF. Here the CDR3 DNA reads TGTGCCAGTAGGGACGGACAGGGGGGCTATGGCTACACCTTC. Variable domain in full (rest from reference TRBV19 and TRBJ1-2): DGGITQSPKYLFRKEGQNVTLSCEQNLNHDAMYWYRQDPGQGLRLIYYSQIVNDFQKGDIAEGYSVSREKKESFPLTVTSAQKNPTAFYLCASRDGQGGYGYTFGSGTRLTVV.

This clone was detected only a few times. Written as DNA, the CDR3 is TGCGCCAGCTCTTCGGACGGGACCTATGGCTACACCTTC. Protein: CASSSDGTYGYTF. V is TRBV5-1 and J is TRBJ1-2; perhaps TRBD1 as D (5 bases). The length of the CDR3 is 13 residues. Trimming shortened V by 7 bases and J by 4 bases, and 14 bases separated the two germline ends. CDR1 and CDR2 (germline): SGHRS, YFSETQ.

The rearrangement links TRBV6-5 to TRBJ2-2, with 10 bases matching TRBD2. The CDR3 spans 15 residues. Germline V gene sequence: CDR1 MNHEY, CDR2 SVGAGI. V trimming: 6 bases; J trimming: 7 bases; junction bases outside the gene matches: 8. Here the CDR3 reads CASSRAGGPGGELFF. For the CDR3, the DNA is TGTGCCAGCAGCCGAGCGGGGGGGCCTGGCGGGGAGCTGTTTTTT.